Following are 14 T cell receptor beta chains from one sample sequenced in a study of cytomegalovirus exposure and HLA in healthy donors. The PCR made use of 60 Vbeta and 13 Jbeta primers. The method was immunoSEQ multiplex PCR; TCRdb's version includes in-frame clones alone and lacks a portion of them. Altogether roughly 100,000 clones are present, more than 75% being singletons, with the ten largest covering around 10%. Input material: PBMCs. These receptor sequences come from a woman under 30 in good health and CMV-seropositive.

J is TRBJ2-1 and V is TRBV5-4, with 11 bases identical to TRBD2. Per germline, CDR1 SGHNT and CDR2 YYREEE (reference sequence). The CDR3 has 16 amino acids. Trimming removed 4 bases from V and 4 bases from J; junction bases left unmatched: 7. In nucleotides, the CDR3 is TGTGCCAGCAGCAGCGCGACTAGCGGGATATACAATGAGCAGTTCTTC. Translation: CASSSATSGIYNEQFF.

The chain links TRBV5-6 to TRBJ2-7, with a possible D match to TRBD2 (7 bases). V was cut by 3 bases and J by 2 bases, with 15 bases left in between. Germline CDR1 is SGHDT and CDR2 is YYEEEE. The CDR3 length is 15 residues. CDR3 sequence reads: CASSYPRGATYEQYF. CDR3 nucleotides: TGTGCCAGCAGCTATCCCCGGGGGGCAACCTACGAGCAGTACTTC.

This clone was recorded a few times. This chain connects TRBV25-1 to TRBJ1-3; possible D gene TRBD1, 5 bases. Germline CDR1 and CDR2: MGHDK and SYGVNS. The length of the CDR3 is 15 residues. The germline V and J ends were trimmed by 3 bases and 1 base, with 10 bases remaining between them. CDR3 loop: CASSDSGGSGNTIYF. CDR3 nucleotide sequence: TGTGCCAGCAGTGATTCGGGGGGTTCTGGAAACACCATATATTTT.

The V call is TRBV19, the J call TRBJ2-5; 16 nucleotides line up with TRBD2. The CDR3 has 18 amino acids. The ends lost 1 base at V and 4 bases at J; junction bases unmatched: 6. Germline V gene lookup returns CDR1 LNHDA and CDR2 SQIVND (reference sequence). CDR3 residues: CASSIAGTSGGVLETQYF. CDR3 coding DNA: TGTGCCAGTAGTATAGCCGGGACTAGCGGGGGGGTGTTAGAGACCCAGTACTTC.

The chain links TRBV13 to TRBJ1-1, with D unclear. V lost 4 bases, J lost 1 base, and 10 bases lay in between. Germline values: CDR1 PRHDT, CDR2 FYEKMQ (reference sequence). This CDR3 is built from 14 residues. CDR3 residues: CASSSQVENTEAFF. The DNA of the CDR3 is TGTGCCAGCAGCTCGCAGGTGGAGAACACTGAAGCTTTCTTT.

V and J are TRBV28 and TRBJ2-7, with D perhaps matching TRBD1 (5 bases). The CDR3 runs 13 residues. Germline V lookup: CDR1 MDHEN, CDR2 SYDVKM. The V end was cut by 4 bases, the J end by 4 bases, with 11 bases between. CDR3: CASSSQGVYEQYF. Here the CDR3 DNA reads TGTGCCAGCAGTTCGCAGGGTGTATACGAGCAGTACTTC.

V gene TRBV5-1 combines with J gene TRBJ2-1; 12 nucleotides line up with TRBD2. CDR3 size: 16 residues. V gave up 4 bases and J gave up 7 bases; unmatched junction bases: 9. Germline CDR1 is SGHRS and CDR2 is YFSETQ. The CDR3 is CASSAPSGGAENEQFF. The CDR3 DNA follows: TGCGCCAGCAGCGCGCCTAGCGGGGGGGCCGAGAATGAGCAGTTCTTC.

The V call is TRBV5-4, the J call TRBJ2-1, with D maybe TRBD1 (5 bases). V lost 4 bases to trimming and J lost 5 bases, with 13 bases between them. The germline V gene has CDR1 SGHNT and CDR2 YYREEE (reference sequence). The CDR3 covers 14 residues. CDR3 protein: CASSPRQINNEQFF. The CDR3 DNA is TGTGCCAGCAGCCCCCGACAGATTAACAATGAGCAGTTCTTC.

CDR3 sequence: CASSLRRLNQPQHF. CDR3 coding DNA: TGTGCCAGCAGCTTGCGGCGGTTAAATCAGCCCCAGCATTTT. The chain combines TRBV7-8 with TRBJ1-5; D gene ambiguous. Trimming cost V 3 bases and J 4 bases, with 10 bases left between them. Germline-derived CDR1 and CDR2 are SGHVS and FQNEAQ. The CDR3 is 14 amino acids.

This clone was recorded only once. V is TRBV7-2 and J is TRBJ1-1, with D hard to call. The CDR3 runs to 10 residues. V lost 5 bases and J lost 11, with 9 bases in between. Looked up from germline, CDR1 is SGHTA and CDR2 is FQGNSA. The CDR3, as DNA: TGTGCCAGCAGCCCCGCTATGGCTTTCTTT. Translated, it gives CASSPAMAFF.

V and J are TRBV7-8 and TRBJ2-3; 10 bases align to TRBD2. V lost 4 bases, J lost 4 bases, and 8 bases stayed unmatched. CDR3 length: 16 residues. The V gene's germline CDR1 is SGHVS and CDR2 FQNEAQ. This CDR3 reads CASSSRLAGVADTQYF. The CDR3 coding sequence is TGTGCCAGCAGCTCGAGACTAGCGGGTGTCGCAGATACGCAGTATTTT.

The chain joins TRBV19 to TRBJ1-1; D ambiguous. With 1 base removed from V and 8 bases from J, the gap between germline ends came to 14 bases. The length of the CDR3 is 14 residues. Germline CDR1 LNHDA, CDR2 SQIVND (reference sequence). CDR3 DNA: TGTGCCAGTAGTATAGCCTACGACATCCCAGAAGCTTTCTTT. Its translation: CASSIAYDIPEAFF.

The chain is built from TRBV5-1 and TRBJ1-3; 8 bases line up with TRBD1. The length of the CDR3 is 14 residues. V lost 4 bases to trimming and J lost 4 bases; unmatched junction nucleotides: 4. Per the germline V gene, CDR1 is SGHRS and CDR2 is YFSETQ. CDR3 coding DNA: TGCGCCAGCAGCAAGACAGGGGACGGAAACACCATATATTTT. This translates into CASSKTGDGNTIYF.

The J gene is TRBJ1-4, the V gene TRBV20-1; no reliable D call. The CDR3 spans 11 residues. Germline V gene lookup returns CDR1 DFQATT and CDR2 SNEGSKA (reference sequence). Here the CDR3 DNA reads TGCCTCACAGTATTCAATGAAAAACTGTTTTTT. As protein: CLTVFNEKLFF.